This T cell receptor (beta chain) originates from a study of radiotherapy plus CTLA-4 blockade in lung cancer. Study-wide findings and caveats: Expansion of tumor-derived TCR clones was observed in blood after radiotherapy plus ipilimumab.

TCRdb's copy holds only in-frame clones and misses some; the assay was immunoSEQ multiplex PCR. Here the sample spans 60,000 to 70,000 clones, approximately 79% being singletons. This clone is a singleton in its sample. Its specificity is unknown. V was shortened by 6 bases and J by 4 bases, with 14 bases between the two germline ends. Per the germline V gene, CDR1 is SQVTM and CDR2 is ANQGSEA. The CDR3 runs to 13 residues. The material sequenced was peripheral blood, taken from a patient treated with radiotherapy plus ipilimumab. The receptor comes from a human donor with non-small cell lung cancer who had a complete response to radiotherapy plus ipilimumab. The chain joins TRBV29-1 to TRBJ2-3; D assignment may be TRBD1 or TRBD2 (5 bases each). CDR3 coding DNA: TGCAGCGTCCCAACCCGGGGCCCAGATACGCAGTATTTT. Amino acid sequence: CSVPTRGPDTQYF.